One and the same sample provided the 31 T cell receptor beta chains below, sequenced in a study of CD8 T cells in Susac syndrome. Roughly 0.45 to 1 ug RNA was reverse transcribed with random hexamers. One entry per CDR3 protein results from TCRdb running MiXCR on the immunoSEQ multiplex PCR reads. The data show 200,000 or so distinct CDR3 sequences, 80% to 95% seen once. Source material: CD8+ T cells from PBMCs. The receptors here all came from a human donor with multiple sclerosis.

The chain carries TRBV7-9 and TRBJ2-5, with unresolved D. The CDR3 totals 16 residues. Between the trimmed V and J ends, which lost 5 bases and 3 bases, there was a span of 19 bases. The germline V gene encodes CDR1 SEHNR and CDR2 FQNEAQ (reference sequence). The CDR3 DNA follows: TGTGCCAGCAGCCCCCAACGACCCAAGCCAAAAGAGACCCAGTACTTC. Its protein is CASSPQRPKPKETQYF.

The chain is built from TRBV9 and TRBJ2-2, with 10 bases that match TRBD1. Trimming removed 2 bases from V and 5 bases from J; junction bases left unmatched: 6. CDR3 length: 16 residues. Germline CDR1 is SGDLS and CDR2 is YYNGEE. For the CDR3, the DNA is TGTGCCAGCAGCGTCACGACAGGGGGCAGAACCGGGGAGCTGTTTTTT. Translated, it gives CASSVTTGGRTGELFF.

The J gene is TRBJ2-1, the V gene TRBV7-2, with 10 nucleotides matching TRBD2. The germline CDR1 and CDR2 sequences are SGHTA and FQGNSA. V lost 3 bases to trimming and J lost 2 bases; unmatched junction nucleotides: 1. The CDR3 spans 15 residues. In nucleotides, the CDR3 is TGTGCCAGCAGCTTCCTAGCGGGGGCCTACAATGAGCAGTTCTTC. This gives the protein CASSFLAGAYNEQFF.

This chain joins TRBV29-1 and TRBJ2-2; the D gene is possibly TRBD2 (5 bases). CDR3 length: 13 amino acids. Trimming took 3 bases from V and 2 from J, leaving 7 bases between them. The germline CDR1 and CDR2 sequences are SQVTM and ANQGSEA. This CDR3 is CSVERENTGELFF. CDR3 bases: TGCAGCGTTGAGAGGGAAAACACCGGGGAGCTGTTTTTT.

V usage is TRBV19 and J usage is TRBJ2-5; tentative D call: TRBD2 (6 bases). The CDR3 runs 12 residues. CDR1 is LNHDA, CDR2 SQIVND, per germline (reference sequence). V was pared by 5 bases and J by 2 bases, with 6 bases between. CDR3 amino acids: CASSGTQETQYF. DNA of the CDR3: TGTGCCAGTAGTGGGACTCAAGAGACCCAGTACTTC.

J is TRBJ2-7 and V is TRBV9; D tentatively reads TRBD1 or TRBD2 (5 bases each). Trimming shortened V by 4 bases and J by 0 bases, and 14 bases separated the two germline ends. Per germline, CDR1 SGDLS and CDR2 YYNGEE. The CDR3 runs to 15 residues. The CDR3 DNA sequence: TGTGCCAGCAGCCCGGAGGCGCAGGGCTCCTACGAGCAGTACTTC. Its translation: CASSPEAQGSYEQYF.

The rearrangement links TRBV3-1 to TRBJ2-1; no definite D call. The V gene lost 0 bases and the J gene lost 3 bases, with 6 bases spanning the gap. The CDR3 totals 14 residues. Germline CDR1 LGHDT, CDR2 YNNKEL (reference sequence). CDR3 DNA sequence: TGTGCCAGCAGCCAAGAGGGCAGCTACAATGAGCAGTTCTTC. Protein product: CASSQEGSYNEQFF.

This chain connects TRBV6-2 or TRBV6-3 to TRBJ2-1; D gene uncertain. V was cut by 7 bases and J by 4 bases, with 8 bases left in between. Germline V gene sequence: CDR1 MNHEY, CDR2 SVGEGT. CDR3 length: 12 amino acids. CDR3 sequence reads: CASNDLYNEQFF. The CDR3 bases are TGTGCCAGCAACGACCTGTACAATGAGCAGTTCTTC.

This chain uses TRBV2 with TRBJ2-7; TRBD1 aligns across 8 bases. This CDR3 contains 15 residues. In germline, CDR1 is SNHLY, CDR2 FYNNEI. V trimming: 4 bases; J trimming: 2 bases; junction bases outside the gene matches: 7. The CDR3 DNA reads TGTGCCAGCAGTGGGGGGCAGGGGGCCCCCTACGAGCAGTACTTC. Translated, it gives CASSGGQGAPYEQYF.

The chain links TRBV9 to TRBJ2-5; D perhaps matches TRBD1 (5 bases). The CDR3 runs 17 residues. CDR1 and CDR2 (germline): SGDLS, YYNGEE. The V end lost 3 bases, the J end lost 2 bases, and 20 bases lay between the germline ends. The CDR3 protein is CASSGGPPGHYQETQYF. The DNA for the CDR3 is TGTGCCAGCAGCGGAGGCCCTCCTGGACACTATCAAGAGACCCAGTACTTC.

The chain links TRBV6-6 to TRBJ2-2, with a possible D match to TRBD1 (6 bases). Between the trimmed V and J ends, which lost 10 bases and 0 bases, there was a span of 12 bases. CDR3 size: 14 residues. Germline V gene lookup returns CDR1 MNHNY and CDR2 SVGAGI (reference sequence). CDR3 sequence (DNA): TGTGCCACACCACAGGGTGCGAACACCGGGGAGCTGTTTTTT. This gives the protein CATPQGANTGELFF.

This rearrangement joins TRBV19 to TRBJ1-1; tentatively, D is TRBD1 (5 bases). The CDR3 extends over 14 amino acids. The ends were cut back, 8 bases at V and 1 base at J, with 14 bases in the middle. Germline loops: CDR1 LNHDA, CDR2 SQIVND (reference sequence). The DNA of the CDR3 is TGTGCCAGTGAGGACACCTCTAAGAACACTGAAGCTTTCTTT. Translated: CASEDTSKNTEAFF.

The chain carries TRBV11-2 and TRBJ2-7; D unresolved. Germline V gene data show CDR1 as SGHAT and CDR2 as FQNNGV. V lost 2 bases and J 3 bases, leaving 11 bases between the germline ends. The CDR3 has 14 residues. The CDR3 here is CASSLSGLGYEQYF. Written as DNA, the CDR3 is TGTGCCAGCAGCTTATCTGGGTTAGGCTACGAGCAGTACTTC. Full variable domain (rest looked up from reference TRBV11-2 and TRBJ2-7): EAGVAQSPRYKIIEKRQSVAFWCNPISGHATLYWYQQILGQGPKLLIQFQNNGVVDDSQLPKDRFSAERLKGVDSTLKIQPAKLEDSAVYLCASSLSGLGYEQYFGPGTRLTVT.

The chain employs TRBV5-1 and TRBJ2-7, with D tentatively TRBD1 (5 bases). CDR1 is SGHRS and CDR2 is YFSETQ in the germline V gene. The CDR3 covers 15 residues. V was cut by 3 bases and J by 6 bases, with 19 bases left in between. The CDR3, as DNA: TGCGCCAGCAGCTCTGGCAAAGCAGGGTTCAGCGAGCAGTACTTC. Its protein is CASSSGKAGFSEQYF.

This chain uses TRBV2 with TRBJ2-2, with a tentative D call TRBD2 (5 bases). The V gene lost 2 bases and the J gene lost 3 bases, with 7 bases spanning the gap. The CDR3 has 14 amino acids. The V gene's germline CDR1 is SNHLY and CDR2 FYNNEI. For the CDR3, the DNA is TGTGCCAGCAGTGAACGGGGATACACCGGGGAGCTGTTTTTT. Residues: CASSERGYTGELFF.

This chain links TRBV4-1 with TRBJ1-5, with D possibly matching TRBD1 (6 bases). The germline gives CDR1 MGHRA, CDR2 YSYEKL. Trimming stripped 1 base from V and 0 bases from J, with 13 bases between. The CDR3 extends over 17 amino acids. The CDR3 nucleotides read TGCGCCAGCAGCCAAGGAGGGGGAGGGATTAGCAATCAGCCCCAGCATTTT. This encodes CASSQGGGGISNQPQHF.

This chain connects TRBV7-9 to TRBJ2-5; D uncertain. This CDR3 is built from 15 residues. V was shortened by 1 base and J by 1 base, with 10 bases between the two germline ends. From germline, CDR1 is SEHNR and CDR2 FQNEAQ (reference sequence). CDR3 DNA sequence: TGTGCCAGCAGCTTAGTTCCAGAAACCCAAGAGACCCAGTACTTC. Amino acid sequence: CASSLVPETQETQYF.

The CDR3: CASSQEPASSYNSPLHF. CDR3 nucleotides: TGTGCCAGCAGCCAAGAGCCCGCGAGCTCCTATAATTCACCCCTCCACTTT. The chain couples TRBV3-1 to TRBJ1-6; no clear D gene. V lost 0 bases, J lost 0 bases, and 9 bases lay in between. Per germline, CDR1 LGHDT and CDR2 YNNKEL (reference sequence). The CDR3 is 17 residues long.

This sequence joins TRBV5-4 and TRBJ2-1, with D maybe TRBD2 (6 bases). Germline V gene lookup returns CDR1 SGHNT and CDR2 YYREEE (reference sequence). The CDR3 has 14 amino acids. V dropped 4 bases and J dropped 7 bases, with 15 bases sitting between them. CDR3 residues: CASSPGGVGNEQFF. CDR3 DNA sequence: TGTGCCAGCAGCCCTGGCGGGGTCGGGAATGAGCAGTTCTTC.

V gene TRBV29-1 combines with J gene TRBJ2-7; 7 bases match TRBD1. Germline-derived CDR1 and CDR2 are SQVTM and ANQGSEA. The V gene end was trimmed by 7 bases and the J gene end by 0 bases; junction bases not matched to a gene: 12. This CDR3 contains 15 residues. CDR3 nucleotides: TGCAGCGCTCAAATACCCGGGACAGTCTCCTACGAGCAGTACTTC. It yields the protein CSAQIPGTVSYEQYF.

The rearrangement uses TRBV6-5 and TRBJ2-3, with TRBD2 identical over 11 bases. This CDR3 contains 19 residues. Germline CDR1 MNHEY, CDR2 SVGAGI. The junction had 10 bases not matched to a gene; V was cut back by 1 base and J by 1 base. This chain's CDR3 is CASSYFPTSGDHRTDTQYF. CDR3 in DNA: TGTGCCAGCAGTTACTTCCCGACTAGCGGGGACCATCGCACAGATACGCAGTATTTT.

This clonotype was detected a few times. CDR3 loop: CASSYSGGGTTDTQYF. CDR3 bases: TGTGCCAGCAGTTACTCTGGCGGGGGGACAACAGATACGCAGTATTTT. The V and J genes are TRBV6-6 and TRBJ2-3; 8 positions match TRBD2. The germline V gene has CDR1 MNHNY and CDR2 SVGAGI (reference sequence). The V and J ends lost 0 bases and 3 bases, in that order; junction bases with no gene match: 5. The CDR3 is 16 residues long.

The V and J genes are TRBV12-3 or TRBV12-4 and TRBJ2-3; 16 bases are shared with TRBD2. Trimming cost V 2 bases and J 7 bases; bases outside gene matches: 12. The CDR3 has 19 residues. The CDR3 sequence: CASSLRSGLAGGGGHTQYF. The CDR3 region has the DNA TGTGCCAGCAGTTTAAGGTCGGGACTAGCGGGGGGGGGAGGACATACGCAGTATTTT.

This clonotype was counted a few times. The J gene is TRBJ2-7, the V gene TRBV27; D gene unclear. Germline CDR1 is MNHEY and CDR2 is SMNVEV (reference sequence). V shed 0 bases and J shed 1 base, with 4 bases lying between them. The CDR3 loop spans 13 amino acids. DNA of the CDR3: TGTGCCAGCAGTTTATCCCCTTCCTACGAGCAGTACTTC. This translates into CASSLSPSYEQYF.

The chain uses TRBV4-3 and TRBJ2-2; TRBD2 aligns across 7 bases. The CDR3 has 16 residues. In germline, CDR1 is LGHNA, CDR2 YSLEER. V lost 4 bases to trimming and J lost 7 bases; unmatched junction nucleotides: 12. CDR3 bases: TGCGCCAGCAGCCCATTTCACATGGGGGGGATCGGGGAGCTGTTTTTT. Amino acids: CASSPFHMGGIGELFF.

The chain joins TRBV7-2 to TRBJ2-5, with 16 bases fitting TRBD2. V gave up 5 bases and J gave up 2 bases; unmatched junction bases: 2. The CDR3 contains 16 residues. The germline V gene encodes CDR1 SGHTA and CDR2 FQGNSA. In DNA, the CDR3 is TGTGCCAGCAGCCGGGGACTAGCGGGAGGGCAAGAGACCCAGTACTTC. Protein product: CASSRGLAGGQETQYF.

V and J are TRBV29-1 and TRBJ1-1, with TRBD1 as a possible D gene (5 bases). The CDR3 consists of 12 residues. The V end was cut by 4 bases, the J end by 6 bases, with 12 bases between. CDR1 SQVTM and CDR2 ANQGSEA come from the germline V gene. The chain's CDR3 is CSVGGGIAEAFF. The CDR3 nucleotides are TGCAGCGTTGGTGGGGGTATAGCTGAAGCTTTCTTT. The variable domain in full, with the rest retrieved from reference TRBV29-1 and TRBJ1-1, is SAVISQKPSRDICQRGTSLTIQCQVDSQVTMMFWYRQQPGQSLTLIATANQGSEATYESGFVIDKFPISRPNLTFSTLTVSNMSPEDSSIYLCSVGGGIAEAFFGQGTRLTVV.

The sample holds a few counts of this clonotype. The V gene is TRBV6-2 or TRBV6-3, the J gene TRBJ1-5; D is ambiguous. The CDR3 loop spans 13 amino acids. The V gene's germline CDR1 is MNHEY and CDR2 SVGEGT. Trimming shortened V by 3 bases and J by 3 bases, and 6 bases separated the two germline ends. The CDR3 loop reads CASSYGDNQPQHF. In DNA, the CDR3 is TGTGCCAGCAGTTATGGGGACAATCAGCCCCAGCATTTT.

DNA for the CDR3: TGTGCCAGTAGCACAGACAGGGCCCCCTCCTACGAGCAGTACTTC. Translating it yields CASSTDRAPSYEQYF. The rearrangement links TRBV19 to TRBJ2-7, with TRBD1 identical over 7 bases. The CDR3 runs to 15 residues. Germline V gene sequence: CDR1 LNHDA, CDR2 SQIVND (reference sequence). V was clipped by 6 bases and J by 0 bases; unmatched bases: 8.

This clonotype was detected only once. V and J are TRBV2 and TRBJ2-5; TRBD1 matches 7 bases. The CDR3 is made up of 15 amino acids. The V gene end was trimmed by 3 bases and the J gene end by 5 bases; junction bases not matched to a gene: 9. Germline CDR1 SNHLY, CDR2 FYNNEI. The CDR3 DNA is TGTGCCAGCAGTGATGTGTACAGGGGCGCCGAGACCCAGTACTTC. It is translated as CASSDVYRGAETQYF.

The V call is TRBV27, the J call TRBJ1-2; TRBD1 matches 7 bases. Unmatched junction bases numbered 7, after V lost 5 bases and J lost 4 bases. The CDR3 contains 14 residues. In germline, CDR1 is MNHEY, CDR2 SMNVEV (reference sequence). The CDR3 loop reads CASSLTGQRYGYTF. The CDR3 DNA follows: TGTGCCAGCAGTCTAACGGGACAGCGCTATGGCTACACCTTC.